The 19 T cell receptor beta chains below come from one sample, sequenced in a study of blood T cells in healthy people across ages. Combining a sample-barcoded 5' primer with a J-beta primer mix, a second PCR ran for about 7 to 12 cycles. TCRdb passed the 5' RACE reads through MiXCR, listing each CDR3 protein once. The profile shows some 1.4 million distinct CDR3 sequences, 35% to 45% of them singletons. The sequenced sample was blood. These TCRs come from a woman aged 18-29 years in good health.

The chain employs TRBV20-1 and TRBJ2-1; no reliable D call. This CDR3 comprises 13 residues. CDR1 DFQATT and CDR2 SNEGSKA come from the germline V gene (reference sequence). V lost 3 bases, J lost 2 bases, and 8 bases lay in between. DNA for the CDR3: TGCAGTGCTAGGGCCCCTACCTACAATGAGCAGTTCTTC. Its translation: CSARAPTYNEQFF.

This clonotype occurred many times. The DNA for the CDR3 is TGTGCCAGATGGGGCCAGGGGGACTACGAGCAGTACTTC. Protein: CARWGQGDYEQYF. V gene TRBV2 combines with J gene TRBJ2-7, with 7 bases lining up with TRBD1. V lost 9 bases, J lost 3 bases, and 8 bases stayed unmatched. This CDR3 comprises 13 residues. Germline V gene data show CDR1 as SNHLY and CDR2 as FYNNEI.

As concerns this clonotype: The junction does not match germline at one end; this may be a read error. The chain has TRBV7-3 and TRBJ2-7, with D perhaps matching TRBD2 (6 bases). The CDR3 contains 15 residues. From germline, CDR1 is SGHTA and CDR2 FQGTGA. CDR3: CAGSLTGDSYNEQYF. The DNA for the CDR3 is TGTGCCGGCAGCTTAACCGGGGACTCCTACAATGAGCAGTACTTC. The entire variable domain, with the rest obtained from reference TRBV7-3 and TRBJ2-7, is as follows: GAGVSQTPSNKVTEKGKYVELRCDPISGHTALYWYRQSLGQGPEFLIYFQGTGAADDSGLPNDRFFAVRPEGSVSTLKIQRTERGDSAVYLCAGSLTGDSYNEQYFGPGTRLTVT.

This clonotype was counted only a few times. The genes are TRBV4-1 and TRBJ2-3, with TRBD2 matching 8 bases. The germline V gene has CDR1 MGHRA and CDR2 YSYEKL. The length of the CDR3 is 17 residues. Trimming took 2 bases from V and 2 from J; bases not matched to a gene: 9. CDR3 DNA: TGCGCCAGCAGCCAACCCCCGGGACTAGTGATCACAGATACGCAGTATTTT. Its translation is CASSQPPGLVITDTQYF.

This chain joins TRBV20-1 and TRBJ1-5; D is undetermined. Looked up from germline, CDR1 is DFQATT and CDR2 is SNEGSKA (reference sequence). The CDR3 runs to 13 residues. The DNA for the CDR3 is TGCACCGTCTCGGGCGCGAACGATCAGCCCCAGCATTTT. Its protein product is CTVSGANDQPQHF.

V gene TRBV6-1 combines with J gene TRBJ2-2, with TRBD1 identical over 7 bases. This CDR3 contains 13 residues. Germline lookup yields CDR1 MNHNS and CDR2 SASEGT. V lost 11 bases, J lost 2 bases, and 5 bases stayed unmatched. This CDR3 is CAAGTANTGELFF. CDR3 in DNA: TGTGCCGCCGGGACAGCCAACACCGGGGAGCTGTTTTTT.

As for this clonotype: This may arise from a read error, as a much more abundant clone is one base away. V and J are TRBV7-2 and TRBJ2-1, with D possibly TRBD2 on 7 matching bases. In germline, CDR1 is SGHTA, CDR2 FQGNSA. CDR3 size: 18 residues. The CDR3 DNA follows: TGTGCCAGCAGCTTAGCGGGGGGGATCACAGGGTCCTACAATAAGCAGTTCTTC. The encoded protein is CASSLAGGITGSYNKQFF.

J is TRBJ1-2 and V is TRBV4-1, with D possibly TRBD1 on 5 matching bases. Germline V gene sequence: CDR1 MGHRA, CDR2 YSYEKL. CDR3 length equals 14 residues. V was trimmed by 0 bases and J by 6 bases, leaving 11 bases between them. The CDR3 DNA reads TGCGCCAGCAGCCAAGACCCAGGGCGGGATGGCTACACCTTC. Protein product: CASSQDPGRDGYTF.

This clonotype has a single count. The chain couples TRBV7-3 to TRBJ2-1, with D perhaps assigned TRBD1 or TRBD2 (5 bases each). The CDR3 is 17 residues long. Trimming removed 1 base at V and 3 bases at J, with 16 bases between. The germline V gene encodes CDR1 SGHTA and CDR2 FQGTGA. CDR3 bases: TGTGCCAGCAGCTTAAGTGGTCGGGGCTGGGACTACAATGAGCAGTTCTTC. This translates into CASSLSGRGWDYNEQFF.

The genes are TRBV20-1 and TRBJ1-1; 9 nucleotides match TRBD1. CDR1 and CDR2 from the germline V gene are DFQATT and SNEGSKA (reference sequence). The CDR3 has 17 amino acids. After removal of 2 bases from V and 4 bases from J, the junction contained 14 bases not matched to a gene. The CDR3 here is CSARWIVQGALGTEAFF. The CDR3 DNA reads TGCAGTGCTAGATGGATCGTACAGGGGGCCCTGGGCACTGAAGCTTTCTTT.

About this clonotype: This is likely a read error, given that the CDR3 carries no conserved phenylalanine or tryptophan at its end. CDR3 in DNA: TGTGCCGGCACTAGACAGGGGGACTACGAGCAGTACCTC. This codes for CAGTRQGDYEQYL. V is TRBV2 and J is TRBJ2-7; 9 nucleotides line up with TRBD1. The germline V gene encodes CDR1 SNHLY and CDR2 FYNNEI. V gave up 11 bases and J gave up 3 bases; unmatched junction bases: 8. The CDR3 has 13 amino acids.

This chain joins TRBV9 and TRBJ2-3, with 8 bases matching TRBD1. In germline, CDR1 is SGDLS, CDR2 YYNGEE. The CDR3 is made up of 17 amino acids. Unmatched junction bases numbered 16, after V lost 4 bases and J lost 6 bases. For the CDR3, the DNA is TGTGCCAGCAGCCCAGAGGGGGGCAGGGGGCTATTGGATACGCAGTATTTT. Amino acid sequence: CASSPEGGRGLLDTQYF.

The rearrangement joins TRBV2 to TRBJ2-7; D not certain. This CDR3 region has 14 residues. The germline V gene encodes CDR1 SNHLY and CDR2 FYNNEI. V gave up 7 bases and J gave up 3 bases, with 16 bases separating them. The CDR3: CASTRSNTDYEQYF. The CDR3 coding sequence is TGTGCCAGCACACGGTCCAATACAGACTACGAGCAGTACTTC.

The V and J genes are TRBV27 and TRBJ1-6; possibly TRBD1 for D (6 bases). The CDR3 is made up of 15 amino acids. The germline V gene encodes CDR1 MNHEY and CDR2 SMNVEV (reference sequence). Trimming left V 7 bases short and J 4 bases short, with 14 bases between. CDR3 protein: CASTPGGGYNSPLHF. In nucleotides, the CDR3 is TGTGCCAGCACCCCAGGAGGGGGATATAATTCACCCCTCCACTTT.

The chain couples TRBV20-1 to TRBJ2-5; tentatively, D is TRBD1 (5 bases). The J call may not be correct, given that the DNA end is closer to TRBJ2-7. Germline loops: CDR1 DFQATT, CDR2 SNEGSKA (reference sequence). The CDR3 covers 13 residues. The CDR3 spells CSADQTAGYEQYF. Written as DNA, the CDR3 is TGCAGTGCCGATCAGACAGCCGGCTACGAGCAGTACTTC.

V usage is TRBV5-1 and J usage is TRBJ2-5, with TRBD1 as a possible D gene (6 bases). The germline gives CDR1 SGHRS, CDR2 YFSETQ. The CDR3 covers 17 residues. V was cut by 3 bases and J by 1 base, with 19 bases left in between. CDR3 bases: TGCGCCAGCAGCTGGTACGGAACCGGACAGTCCCAAGAGACCCAGTACTTC. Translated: CASSWYGTGQSQETQYF. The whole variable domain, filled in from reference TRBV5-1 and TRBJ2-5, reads KAGVTQTPRYLIKTRGQQVTLSCSPISGHRSVSWYQQTPGQGLQFLFEYFSETQRNKGNFPGRFSGRQFSNSRSEMNVSTLELGDSALYLCASSWYGTGQSQETQYFGPGTRLLVL.

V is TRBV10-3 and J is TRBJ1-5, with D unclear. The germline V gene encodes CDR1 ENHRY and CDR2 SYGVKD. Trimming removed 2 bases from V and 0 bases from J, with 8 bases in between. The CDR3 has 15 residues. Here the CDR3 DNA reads TGTGCCATCAGTGAGGTGCAGAATAGCAATCAGCCCCAGCATTTT. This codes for CAISEVQNSNQPQHF.

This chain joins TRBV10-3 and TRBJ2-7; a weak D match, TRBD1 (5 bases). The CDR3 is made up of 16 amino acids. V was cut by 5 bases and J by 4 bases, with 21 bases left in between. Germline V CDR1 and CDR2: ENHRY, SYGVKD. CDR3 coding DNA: TGTGCCATCAGTAGATCTCAGGGAATTAACCCTTACGAGCAGTACTTC. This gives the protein CAISRSQGINPYEQYF.

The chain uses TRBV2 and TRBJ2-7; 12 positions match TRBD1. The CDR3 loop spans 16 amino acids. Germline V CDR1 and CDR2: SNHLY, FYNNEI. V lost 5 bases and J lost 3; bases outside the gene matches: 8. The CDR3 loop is CASSSTGTGGFYEQYF. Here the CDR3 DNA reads TGTGCCAGCAGTTCCACCGGGACAGGGGGCTTCTACGAGCAGTACTTC.